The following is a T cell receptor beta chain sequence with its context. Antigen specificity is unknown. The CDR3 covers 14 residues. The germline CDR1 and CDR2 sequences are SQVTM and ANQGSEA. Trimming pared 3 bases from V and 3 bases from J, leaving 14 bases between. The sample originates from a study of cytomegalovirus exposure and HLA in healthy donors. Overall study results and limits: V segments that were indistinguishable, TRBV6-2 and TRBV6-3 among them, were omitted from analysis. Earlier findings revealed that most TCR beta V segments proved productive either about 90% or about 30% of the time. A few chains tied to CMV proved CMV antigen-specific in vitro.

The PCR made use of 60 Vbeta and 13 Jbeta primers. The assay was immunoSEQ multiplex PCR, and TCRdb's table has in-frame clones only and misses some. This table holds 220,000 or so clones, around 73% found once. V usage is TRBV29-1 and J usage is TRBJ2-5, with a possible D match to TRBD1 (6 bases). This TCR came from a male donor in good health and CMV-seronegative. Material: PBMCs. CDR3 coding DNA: TGCAGCGTTGAGAGGGGGAATCCCAAAGAGACCCAGTACTTC. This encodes CSVERGNPKETQYF.